These T cell receptor beta chains were read from a single sample in a study of blood T cell repertoires in COVID-19. The assay was immunoSEQ multiplex PCR, and TCRdb's table has in-frame clones only and misses some. The top ten hold approximately 15% of the sample, which has 65,000 to 70,000 clones, 75% to 90% seen once. The sequenced sample consisted of peripheral blood. The receptors come from a man in his forties with COVID-19, enrolled during active disease. Each CDR3 is given without its conserved first and last residue.

J gene: TRBJ2-1
V gene: TRBV6-1
CDR3 protein: ASSELGGTYNEQF

J gene: TRBJ1-1
V gene: TRBV29-1
CDR3 protein: SAPRPDSGNTEAF

J gene: TRBJ1-2
V gene: TRBV6-1
CDR3 protein: ASSEDRGSGYT

J gene: TRBJ2-2
V gene: TRBV6-5
CDR3 protein: ASSWPATGTGELF

J gene: TRBJ1-5
V gene: TRBV5-8
CDR3 protein: ASSHRQASRPQH

J gene: TRBJ2-7
V gene: TRBV6-5
CDR3 protein: ASSSRTGGPYEQY

J gene: TRBJ2-1
V gene: TRBV18
CDR3 protein: ASSPPTSGDYNEQF

J gene: TRBJ2-3
V gene: TRBV30
CDR3 protein: AWSVRGATDTQY

J gene: TRBJ1-2
V gene: TRBV3-1/TRBV3-2
CDR3 protein: ASSQDQLYGYT

J gene: TRBJ2-1
V gene: TRBV7-2
CDR3 protein: ASSLAWGAINEQF

J gene: TRBJ2-5
V gene: TRBV3-1/TRBV3-2
CDR3 protein: ASSRTSQETQY

J gene: TRBJ2-5
V gene: TRBV27
CDR3 protein: ASSLETGTGGRETQY

J gene: TRBJ1-6
V gene: TRBV6-5
CDR3 protein: ASSYDRNSPLH

J gene: TRBJ1-4
V gene: TRBV10-3
CDR3 protein: ATQGASNEKLF

J gene: TRBJ1-1
V gene: TRBV12-3/TRBV12-4
CDR3 protein: ASSKTANTEAF

J gene: TRBJ2-7
V gene: TRBV29-1
CDR3 protein: SYTRAYEQY

J gene: TRBJ1-2
V gene: TRBV9
CDR3 protein: ARSGISDYGYT

J gene: TRBJ1-1
V gene: TRBV6-4
CDR3 protein: ASSATGAVTEAF

J gene: TRBJ2-5
V gene: TRBV5-4
CDR3 protein: ASSLGPVHQETQY

J gene: TRBJ2-2
V gene: TRBV9
CDR3 protein: ASSVSVGRGVTGELF

J gene: TRBJ2-3
V gene: TRBV6-5
CDR3 protein: ASTQDRGGTDTQY

J gene: TRBJ1-5
V gene: TRBV6-1
CDR3 protein: ASSERFAGNQPQH

J gene: TRBJ2-7
V gene: TRBV29-1
CDR3 protein: SVYTGGEQY

J gene: TRBJ2-5
V gene: TRBV7-6
CDR3 protein: ASSLPPSSGGMETQY

J gene: TRBJ2-6
V gene: TRBV5-6
CDR3 protein: ASSLYSGANVLT

J gene: TRBJ2-7
V gene: TRBV7-5
CDR3 protein: VRSFWTGGAVRSYEQY

J gene: TRBJ1-5
V gene: TRBV7-9
CDR3 protein: ASSRYTGGVGQPQH

J gene: TRBJ2-2
V gene: TRBV6-1
CDR3 protein: ASSERGGRWGTGELF

J gene: TRBJ1-2
V gene: TRBV6-6
CDR3 protein: ASRSGQGDPLNGYT

J gene: TRBJ2-5
V gene: TRBV6-1
CDR3 protein: ASSEAASGGGETQY

J gene: TRBJ1-1
V gene: TRBV6-6
CDR3 protein: ASRTTGGNTEAF

J gene: TRBJ2-1
V gene: TRBV7-6
CDR3 protein: ASSDGTPPYNEQF

J gene: TRBJ2-5
V gene: TRBV11-3
CDR3 protein: ASSQEVEETQY

J gene: TRBJ2-5
V gene: TRBV30
CDR3 protein: AWSAAGGGETQY

J gene: TRBJ1-4
V gene: TRBV5-1
CDR3 protein: ASSPGQRGEKLF

J gene: TRBJ1-2
V gene: TRBV5-1
CDR3 protein: ASSLAGTGSGYT

J gene: TRBJ2-3
V gene: TRBV4-2
CDR3 protein: ASSQGAGPTDTQY

J gene: TRBJ1-3
V gene: TRBV10-3
CDR3 protein: AISDPRGRRQDTIY

J gene: TRBJ1-5
V gene: TRBV19
CDR3 protein: ASGVGAGNQPQH

J gene: TRBJ2-7
V gene: TRBV28
CDR3 protein: ASSTLTGGSEQY

J gene: TRBJ1-6
V gene: TRBV7-3
CDR3 protein: ASSSQADYNSPLH

J gene: TRBJ2-3
V gene: TRBV4-1
CDR3 protein: ASSQEWDRGTDTQY

J gene: TRBJ2-7
V gene: TRBV5-1
CDR3 protein: ASSPRTVSSVGSYEQY

J gene: TRBJ2-7
V gene: TRBV2
CDR3 protein: ASSPLAGSYEQY

J gene: TRBJ2-6
V gene: TRBV3-1/TRBV3-2
CDR3 protein: ASSSLAESGANVLT

J gene: TRBJ2-7
V gene: TRBV7-9
CDR3 protein: ASRPQGVGEQY

J gene: TRBJ1-2
V gene: TRBV6-5
CDR3 protein: ASAPHDSPYGYT

J gene: TRBJ2-7
V gene: TRBV28
CDR3 protein: ASSPREPTSYYEQY

J gene: TRBJ1-2
V gene: TRBV3-1/TRBV3-2
CDR3 protein: ASSQGQGVQGYT

J gene: TRBJ2-7
V gene: TRBV5-1
CDR3 protein: ASSLITGSYEQY

J gene: TRBJ1-5
V gene: TRBV5-6
CDR3 protein: ASSHRGFGNQPQH